The source of this T cell receptor (beta chain) is a study of CD8 T cells in Susac syndrome. V was clipped by 0 bases and J by 1 base, with 16 bases between them. The CDR3 loop spans 17 amino acids. Germline V gene data show CDR1 as GTSNPN and CDR2 as SVGIG (reference sequence). Negative isolation was used for CD8+ and CD4+ T cells and FACS enrichment for TEMRA cells. RNA, at about 0.45 to 1 ug, was reverse transcribed with random hexamers. Multiplex immunoSEQ PCR targeted 54 Vbeta and 13 Jbeta TCR beta segments. TCRdb reprocessed the immunoSEQ multiplex PCR reads with MiXCR, giving one entry per CDR3 protein. This sample has about 430,000 distinct CDR3 sequences, with 75% to 90% found just once.

What was sequenced was CD8+ T cells from PBMCs. The chain recombines TRBV30 with TRBJ2-1; no reliable D call. This TCR came from a human donor with multiple sclerosis. CDR3 loop: CAWSVGSRLRSYNEQFF. CDR3 nucleotide sequence: TGTGCCTGGAGTGTAGGCTCTAGACTGAGATCCTACAATGAGCAGTTCTTC.